The clone carrying this TCR beta chain was seen a handful of times. Its antigen is as yet unknown. V was cut by 8 bases and J by 4 bases, with 9 bases left in between. The CDR3 sequence is 11 residues long. The sample originates from a study of T cell repertoires in cytomegalovirus infection. From the reads, TCRdb called clonotypes with MiXCR, one entry per CDR3 protein. The sample lists some 110,000 distinct CDR3 sequences, roughly a tenth occurring once. Sequencing input: PBMCs, sequenced either directly or after in vitro stimulation (not recorded which). The source is a human donor in good health (CMV status not recorded). Some clones in this sample may be carry-over from other donors' samples. The chain combines TRBV12-3 or TRBV12-4 with TRBJ2-7, with D perhaps matching TRBD2 (6 bases). The CDR3 sequence is CASSSVYEQYF. The CDR3 DNA reads as TGTGCCAGCTCTAGCGTATACGAGCAGTACTTC.